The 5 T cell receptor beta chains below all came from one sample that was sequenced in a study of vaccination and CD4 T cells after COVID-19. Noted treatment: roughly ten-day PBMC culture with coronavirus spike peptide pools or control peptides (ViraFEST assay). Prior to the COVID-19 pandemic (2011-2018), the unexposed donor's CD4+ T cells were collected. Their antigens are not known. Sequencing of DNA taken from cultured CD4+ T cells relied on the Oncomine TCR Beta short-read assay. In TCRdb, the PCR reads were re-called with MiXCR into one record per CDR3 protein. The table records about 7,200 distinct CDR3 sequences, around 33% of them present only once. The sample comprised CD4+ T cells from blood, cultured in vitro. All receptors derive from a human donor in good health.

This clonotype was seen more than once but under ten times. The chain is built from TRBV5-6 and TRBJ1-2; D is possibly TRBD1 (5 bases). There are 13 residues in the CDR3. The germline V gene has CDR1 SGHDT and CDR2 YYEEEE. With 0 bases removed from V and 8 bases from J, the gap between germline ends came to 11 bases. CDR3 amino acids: CASSLEEGLGYTF. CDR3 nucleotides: TGTGCCAGCAGCTTGGAGGAGGGGCTCGGCTACACCTTC. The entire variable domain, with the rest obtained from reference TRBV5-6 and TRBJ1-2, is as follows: DAGVTQSPTHLIKTRGQQVTLRCSPKSGHDTVSWYQQALGQGPQFIFQYYEEEERQRGNFPDRFSGHQFPNYSSELNVNALLLGDSALYLCASSLEEGLGYTFGSGTRLTVV.

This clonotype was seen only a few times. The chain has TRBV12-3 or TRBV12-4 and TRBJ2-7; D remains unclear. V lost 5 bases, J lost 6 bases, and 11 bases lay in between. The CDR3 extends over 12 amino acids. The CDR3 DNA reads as TGTGCCAGCAGTCTGCCTGGGGTCGAGCAGTACTTC. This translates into CASSLPGVEQYF.

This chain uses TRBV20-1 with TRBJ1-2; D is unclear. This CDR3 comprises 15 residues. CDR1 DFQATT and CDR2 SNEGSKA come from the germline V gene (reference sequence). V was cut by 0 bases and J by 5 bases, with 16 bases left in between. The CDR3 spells CSARDLLMNRYGYTF. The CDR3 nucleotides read TGCAGTGCTAGAGATCTTTTGATGAATCGATATGGCTACACCTTC.

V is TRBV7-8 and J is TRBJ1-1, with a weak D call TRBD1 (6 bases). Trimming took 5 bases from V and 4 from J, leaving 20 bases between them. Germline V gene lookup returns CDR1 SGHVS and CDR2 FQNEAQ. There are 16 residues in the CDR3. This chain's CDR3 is CASSPGVGGAFTEAFF. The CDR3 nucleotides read TGTGCCAGCAGCCCGGGGGTGGGGGGCGCGTTCACTGAAGCTTTCTTT. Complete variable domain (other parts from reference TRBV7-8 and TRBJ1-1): GAGVSQSPRYKVAKRGQDVALRCDPISGHVSLFWYQQALGQGPEFLTYFQNEAQLDKSGLPSDRFFAERPEGSVSTLKIQRTQQEDSAVYLCASSPGVGGAFTEAFFGQGTRLTVV.

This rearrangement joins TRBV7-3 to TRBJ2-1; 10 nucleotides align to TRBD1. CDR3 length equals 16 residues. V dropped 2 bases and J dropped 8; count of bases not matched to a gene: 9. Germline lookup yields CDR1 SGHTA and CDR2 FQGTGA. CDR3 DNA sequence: TGTGCCAGCAGCTTAGGCCCGGGACAGGGGTACGATGAGCAGTTCTTC. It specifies CASSLGPGQGYDEQFF.